This TCR beta chain originates from a study of shared clonotypes between healthy human individuals. Study-level findings and limits: Among a handful of donors, approximately 5% of naive CD4 clonotypes were found in common. Non-shared clonotypes were found to have lower generation probabilities than the clonotypes that were shared by all four of the sorted-subset donors.

Division of CD4+ cells produced a CD45RA+ naive subset and a CD45RA-negative memory subset. The ends were cut back, 1 base at V and 5 bases at J, with 6 bases in the middle. Germline loops: CDR1 SEHNR, CDR2 FQNEAQ (reference sequence). The CDR3 is made up of 13 amino acids. In the case of this clone: What it binds is unknown.

The table came from immunoSEQ multiplex PCR; TCRdb's copy has only in-frame clones and leaves some out. This table has about 2 million clones, 85% to 95% appearing once. The sequenced material came from naive CD4+ T cells sorted from blood. Subset here: CD45RA+ positively selected. J is TRBJ2-1 and V is TRBV7-9; D ambiguous. The origin of this receptor is a man aged 18 to 30 in good health. CDR3 sequence reads: CASSLETNNEQFF. The CDR3, as DNA: TGTGCCAGCAGCTTAGAGACAAACAATGAGCAGTTCTTC.